The present T cell receptor (beta chain) was sequenced within a study of human T cells and chemical hapten exposure. Study background: Sensitization was performed using 2% DPC on a roughly 2 cm by roughly 2 cm upper inner arm skin site. DPC at 0.01% went onto the upper back in patch tests, read at 6 days. Study-wide findings and caveats: Against controls, expanded TCRs gave rise to significantly more large CDR3 similarity clusters.

The CDR3 is 13 residues long. V was clipped by 1 base and J by 5 bases, with 8 bases between them. Germline V gene data show CDR1 as SGHTA and CDR2 as FQGNSA. TCRdb processed the RACE reads anew with MiXCR; each CDR3 protein has one entry. Among some 110,000 distinct CDR3 sequences listed, over 9% were seen once. This clonotype was seen more than once but under ten times. What it recognizes is unknown. Time point denoted: patch test 3, about 24 weeks after DPC sensitization. Treatment reported: therapeutic diphenylcyclopropenone sensitization with weekly scalp DPC. The sequence was collected from a woman in her 50s with alopecia areata. Some clones in this sample may be carry-over from other donors' samples. Sequenced here: whole blood, sampled in connection with sensitization to the hapten diphenylcyclopropenone (DPC). The chain combines TRBV7-2 with TRBJ1-1; D ambiguous. The CDR3 spells CASSLVPGTEAFF. The CDR3 DNA reads as TGTGCCAGCAGCTTAGTTCCCGGAACTGAAGCTTTCTTT. Together with reference TRBV7-2 and TRBJ1-1, the CDR3 gives the full variable domain: GAGVSQSPSNKVTEKGKDVELRCDPISGHTALYWYRQSLGQGLEFLIYFQGNSAPDKSGLPSDRFSAERTGGSVSTLTIQRTQQEDSAVYLCASSLVPGTEAFFGQGTRLTVV.